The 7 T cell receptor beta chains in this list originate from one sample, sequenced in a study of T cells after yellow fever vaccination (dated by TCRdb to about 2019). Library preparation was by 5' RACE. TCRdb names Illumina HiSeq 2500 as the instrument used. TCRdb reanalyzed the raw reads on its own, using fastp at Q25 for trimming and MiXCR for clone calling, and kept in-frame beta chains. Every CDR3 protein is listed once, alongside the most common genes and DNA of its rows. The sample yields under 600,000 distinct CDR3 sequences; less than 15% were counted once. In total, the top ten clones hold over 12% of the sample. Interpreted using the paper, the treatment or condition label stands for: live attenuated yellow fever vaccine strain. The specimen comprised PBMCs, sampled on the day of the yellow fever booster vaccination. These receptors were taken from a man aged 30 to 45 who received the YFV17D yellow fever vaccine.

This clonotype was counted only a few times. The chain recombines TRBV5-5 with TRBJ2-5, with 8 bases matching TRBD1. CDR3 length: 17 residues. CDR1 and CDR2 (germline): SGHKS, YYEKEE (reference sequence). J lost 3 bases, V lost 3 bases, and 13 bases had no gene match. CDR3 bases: TGTGCCAGCAGCTCGGACCAGGGGGCGCATTCCGAAGAGACCCAGTACTTC. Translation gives CASSSDQGAHSEETQYF. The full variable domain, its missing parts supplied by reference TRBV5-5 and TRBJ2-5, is DAGVTQSPTHLIKTRGQQVTLRCSPISGHKSVSWYQQVLGQGPQFIFQYYEKEERGRGNFPDRFSARQFPNYSSELNVNALLLGDSALYLCASSSDQGAHSEETQYFGPGTRLLVL.

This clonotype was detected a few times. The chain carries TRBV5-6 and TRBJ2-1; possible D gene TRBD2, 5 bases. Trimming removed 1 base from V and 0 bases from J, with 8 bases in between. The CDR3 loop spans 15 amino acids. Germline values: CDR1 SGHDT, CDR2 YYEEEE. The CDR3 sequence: CASSLPSGSYNEQFF. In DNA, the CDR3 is TGTGCCAGCAGCTTGCCGAGCGGCTCCTACAATGAGCAGTTCTTC.

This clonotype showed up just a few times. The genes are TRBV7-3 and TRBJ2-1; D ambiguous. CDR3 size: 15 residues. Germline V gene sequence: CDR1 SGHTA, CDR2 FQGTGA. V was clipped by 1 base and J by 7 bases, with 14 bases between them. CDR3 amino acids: CASSLSWASRNEQFF. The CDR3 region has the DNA TGTGCCAGCAGCTTAAGTTGGGCGTCTAGGAATGAGCAGTTCTTC.

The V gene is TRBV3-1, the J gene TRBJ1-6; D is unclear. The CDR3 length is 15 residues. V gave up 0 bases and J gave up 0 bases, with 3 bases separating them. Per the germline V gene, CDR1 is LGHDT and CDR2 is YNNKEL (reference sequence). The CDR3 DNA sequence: TGTGCCAGCAGCCAAGAAAGCTCCTATAATTCACCCCTCCACTTT. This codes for CASSQESSYNSPLHF. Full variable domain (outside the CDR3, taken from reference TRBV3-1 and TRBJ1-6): DTAVSQTPKYLVTQMGNDKSIKCEQNLGHDTMYWYKQDSKKFLKIMFSYNNKELIINETVPNRFSPKSPDKAHLNLHINSLELGDSAVYFCASSQESSYNSPLHFGNGTRLTVT.

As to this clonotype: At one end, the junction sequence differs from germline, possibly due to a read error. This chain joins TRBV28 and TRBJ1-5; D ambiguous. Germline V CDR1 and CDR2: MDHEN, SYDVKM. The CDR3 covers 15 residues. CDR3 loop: CATSFPGTVNQPQHF. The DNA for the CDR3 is TGTGCCACCAGTTTCCCGGGTACGGTTAATCAGCCCCAGCATTTT.

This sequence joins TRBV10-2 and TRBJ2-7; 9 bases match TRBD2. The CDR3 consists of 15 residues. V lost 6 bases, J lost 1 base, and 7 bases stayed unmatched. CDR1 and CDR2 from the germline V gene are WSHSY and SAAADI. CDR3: CASRGAGGPSYEQYF. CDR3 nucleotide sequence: TGCGCCAGCAGGGGGGCGGGAGGGCCTTCCTACGAGCAGTACTTC.

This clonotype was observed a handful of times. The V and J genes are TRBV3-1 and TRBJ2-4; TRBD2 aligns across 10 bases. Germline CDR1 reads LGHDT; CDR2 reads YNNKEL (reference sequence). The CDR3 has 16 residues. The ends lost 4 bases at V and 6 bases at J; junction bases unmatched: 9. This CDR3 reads CASSPRASGSSNIQYF. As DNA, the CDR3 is TGTGCCAGCAGCCCCCGGGCTAGCGGGAGTTCAAACATTCAGTACTTC.